There are a few counts of the clone carrying this TCR beta chain. Its antigen is not identified. Through a sample-barcoded 5' primer and a J-beta primer mix, a second PCR was run for roughly 7 to 11 cycles. The template-switch adaptor was a 5' adaptor with 12 random nucleotides. It tagged each cDNA molecule. TCRdb re-analysed the 5' RACE reads in MiXCR, keeping a single row per CDR3 protein. This table holds some 640,000 distinct CDR3 sequences, 45% to 50% found once. PBMCs were isolated at a quantity of at least 7 million per sample. This sample was taken from a study of blood T cells in healthy people across ages. General observations from the study: Older age went with lower TCR beta diversity per million T cells, in a roughly linear way.

The TCR was taken from a woman aged 60-75 years in good health. Material for sequencing was blood.

CDR3 coding DNA: TGTGCCAGCAGCTTAGGAGTTACTCCTGCGGGAGGCTACACCTTC. This encodes CASSLGVTPAGGYTF. The chain links TRBV7-2 to TRBJ1-2; D is unresolved. The germline CDR1 and CDR2 sequences are SGHTA and FQGNSA. V was trimmed by 1 base and J by 8 bases, leaving 17 bases between them. This CDR3 comprises 15 residues.